This T cell receptor (beta chain) was obtained from a study of beta chain features in type 1 diabetes. This clone was seen only a few times. As yet, its antigen is unknown. Overall study results and limits: Within each of all four CD4+ subsets, Type 1 diabetes patients had TCRB CDR3s that were moderately but significantly shorter.

Germline-derived CDR1 and CDR2 are SGHRS and YFSETQ. Trimming removed 2 bases from V and 4 bases from J, with 19 bases in between. This CDR3 is built from 17 residues. Every isolated RNA sample was fully reverse transcribed, so sequencing captured expressed TCRB transcripts. Sequencing of naive, central memory and regulatory T cell samples gave an average of roughly 3.4 million reads. Libraries were prepared by immunoSEQ multiplex PCR; TCRdb keeps only in-frame clonotypes and omits some of them. Of more than 300,000 clones in the sample, approximately 15% are singletons; the top ten hold about 0.02%. CD4+ naive, central memory, regulatory and stem cell-like memory cells were sorted via CD45RO/CCR7/CD25/CD127/CD95/CD27.

The sequencing input was naive CD4+ T cells from blood. The TCR comes from a woman younger than 30 in good health. The chain uses TRBV5-1 and TRBJ2-1; D might be TRBD1 (5 bases). The CDR3 nucleotides read TGCGCCAGCAGCTTAATTCGCGGCACAAGACAGTACAATGAGCAGTTCTTC. Encoded protein: CASSLIRGTRQYNEQFF.